This is a list of T cell receptor beta chains from one sample in a study of post-analysis software for immune sequencing data. TCRdb recomputed calls from the PCR reads with MiXCR, one row per CDR3 protein. Among just over 250,000 distinct CDR3 sequences listed, 35% to 40% were seen once. Sample: blood. The receptors shown here come from a girl under 18 with multiple sclerosis. The CDR3 runs from the conserved cysteine through the conserved F or W. A D gene is named only where the DNA matches it firmly. The listing skips clone size in some rows; elsewhere it reads once, few, many or a size class.

size,D,J,V,DNA,CDR3
NA,NA,TRBJ2-1,TRBV25-1,TGTGCCAGCAGTATCCCAGGGGTTGGACCCTCCAATGAGCAGTTCTTC,CASSIPGVGPSNEQFF
many,NA,TRBJ1-2,TRBV15,TGTGCCACCAGCAGAGATTTGGGATCGAGCTACACCTTC,CATSRDLGSSYTF
NA,NA,TRBJ1-5,TRBV20-1,TGCAGTGCTAGAGAAGGGGAGCGGCAGCCCCAGCATTTT,CSAREGERQPQHF
many,TRBD1,TRBJ1-2,TRBV20-1,TGCAGTGCTAGGCTCGACAGGGTATACACCTTC,CSARLDRVYTF
many,TRBD1,TRBJ1-1,TRBV28,TGTGCCACGCGACAGGGGCGGACTGAAGCTTTCTTT,CATRQGRTEAFF
NA,NA,TRBJ2-4,TRBV18,TGTGCCAGCTCACCACTCCTCCAGGCAGCCAAAAACATTCAGTACTTC,CASSPLLQAAKNIQYF
many,TRBD1,TRBJ2-5,TRBV15,TGTGCCACCAGCAGAGTAAGGGGGCCTGAAGAGACCCAGTACTTC,CATSRVRGPEETQYF
few,NA,TRBJ2-1,TRBV2,TGTGCCAGCAGGTCAGCGGGCTCCTACAATGAGCAGTTCTTC,CASRSAGSYNEQFF
few,NA,TRBJ1-1,TRBV7-8,TGTGCCAGCAGCTTTTCCAGGGAGGCCACTGAAGCTTTCTTT,CASSFSREATEAFF
NA,TRBD2,TRBJ2-5,TRBV20-1,TGCAGTGCTAGAGGTCCGGGTAGCGGGGCAAACCAAGAGACCCAGTACTTC,CSARGPGSGANQETQYF
NA,TRBD1,TRBJ1-6,TRBV28,TGTGCCAGCTTACAGGGGGATTTAGGCTCCTATAATTCACCCCTCCACTTT,CASLQGDLGSYNSPLHF
NA,NA,TRBJ2-7,TRBV7-2,TGTGCCAGCAGCTTAAACACGGGCCCCTACGAGCAGTACTTC,CASSLNTGPYEQYF
once,NA,TRBJ2-2,TRBV4-1,TGCGCCAGCAGCCAAGCGAGTTCCGCGAACACCGGGGAGCTGTTTTTT,CASSQASSANTGELFF
many,TRBD1,TRBJ2-1,TRBV28,TGTGCCAGCAGTGGATATGGGACAGCCTCCTACAATGAGCAGTTCTTC,CASSGYGTASYNEQFF
NA,NA,TRBJ2-7,TRBV20-1,TGCAGTGCTAGACTCCCGGGGTACGAGCAGTACTTC,CSARLPGYEQYF
few,TRBD1,TRBJ2-2,TRBV10-3,TGTGCCATCAGGAACCGGGACAGCGACACCGGGGAGCTGTTTTTT,CAIRNRDSDTGELFF
many,NA,TRBJ1-1,TRBV24-1,TGTGCCACCAGTGAATCAGGTCGAGCTGAAGCTTTCTTT,CATSESGRAEAFF
many,NA,TRBJ2-1,TRBV20-1,TGCAGTGCTAGAGATCGGAGGGTCTACAATGAGCAGTTCTTC,CSARDRRVYNEQFF
many,NA,TRBJ2-1,TRBV5-1,TGCGCCAGCGGTAGGGGACGGACTGACAATGAGCAGTTCTTC,CASGRGRTDNEQFF
many,NA,TRBJ2-5,TRBV29-1,TGCAGCGTTGGGGGCGAGACCCAGTACTTC,CSVGGETQYF
NA,NA,TRBJ2-5,TRBV20-1,TGCAGTGCTAGAGATGTACTAGCCCCACCCATACGGGAGACCCAGTACTTC,CSARDVLAPPIRETQYF
NA,TRBD1,TRBJ1-1,TRBV9,TGTGCCAGCAGCCCCGGGACAGGGCTTGAAGCTTTCTTT,CASSPGTGLEAFF
many,NA,TRBJ2-5,TRBV9,TGTGCCAGCAGCGTAGGGGAGCAGCATCTGGGGACCCAGTACTTC,CASSVGEQHLGTQYF
NA,NA,TRBJ2-7,TRBV12-3/TRBV12-4,TGTGCCAGCAGTTTAGGACTGTCCAGCTCCTACAATGAGCAGTACTTC,CASSLGLSSSYNEQYF
NA,NA,TRBJ1-2,TRBV5-1,TGCGCCAGCAGCTTAATCGCCAGGGCGGAAGATGGCTACACCTTC,CASSLIARAEDGYTF
many,NA,TRBJ2-4,TRBV3-1,TGTGCCAGCAGCCAACCGATGGGGGGAACGAAAAACATTCAGTACTTC,CASSQPMGGTKNIQYF
many,NA,TRBJ2-6,TRBV5-5,TGTGCCAGCAGGGCGGCGGGTGGATCTGGGGCCAACGTCCTGACTTTC,CASRAAGGSGANVLTF
few,NA,TRBJ1-4,TRBV20-1,TGCAGTGCTCCTTCCGAGACAGGCCTCAATGAAAAACGGTTTTTT,CSAPSETGLNEKRFF
many,TRBD2,TRBJ2-1,TRBV7-3,TGTGCCAGCAGCTCCTCTCAGACTAGCGGGAGGCATGAGGAGCAGTTCTTC,CASSSSQTSGRHEEQFF
many,NA,TRBJ2-5,TRBV5-1,TGCGCCAGCAGCACACAGGGTCCGGAGACCCAGTACTTC,CASSTQGPETQYF
many,NA,TRBJ1-1,TRBV7-8,TGTGCCAGCAGCCATCCGGCCGCGCCGAACACTGAAGCTTTCTTT,CASSHPAAPNTEAFF
many,NA,TRBJ1-1,TRBV29-1,TGCAGCGTTGAAAAATCAAACAAGCCTGAAGCTTTCTTT,CSVEKSNKPEAFF
NA,NA,TRBJ2-7,TRBV7-2,TGTGCCAGCAGCCCCGCCCCAGGGGACAACGAGCAGTACTTC,CASSPAPGDNEQYF
few,TRBD2,TRBJ2-5,TRBV15,TGTGCCACCAGCAGAGCCCTCGTGGTAGCGGGGGGAGCGGAGACCCAGTACTTC,CATSRALVVAGGAETQYF
NA,NA,TRBJ1-5,TRBV18,TGTGCCAGCTCACCTGGCCGAGGGCGGCCCCAGCATTTT,CASSPGRGRPQHF
NA,NA,TRBJ2-1,TRBV29-1,TGCGGCGTTGAAAGGGATTCATACAATGAGCAGTTCTTC,CGVERDSYNEQFF
few,NA,TRBJ1-4,TRBV6-5,TGTGCCAGCAGTTACTCCAGGAGCAATGAAAAACTGTTTTTT,CASSYSRSNEKLFF
many,TRBD2,TRBJ2-6,TRBV7-8,TGTGCCAGCAGCTTAGTGGTAGCGGGGGGCCTCTCTGGGGCCAACGTCCTGACTTTC,CASSLVVAGGLSGANVLTF
NA,NA,TRBJ2-3,TRBV20-1,TGCAGCGCTAGGGGCCCCCTAGCGCCCAGCACAGATACGCAGTATTTT,CSARGPLAPSTDTQYF
NA,NA,TRBJ1-5,TRBV7-2,TGTGCCAGCAGCCCTTTGGTCAGGGAGGGACAGCCCCAGCATTTT,CASSPLVREGQPQHF
many,NA,TRBJ2-1,TRBV20-1,TGCAGTGCTAGAGTAGGGGGGGACTACAATGAGCAGTTCTTC,CSARVGGDYNEQFF
many,TRBD2,TRBJ2-3,TRBV29-1,TGCAGCGTTGTACTAGCGGCGGATACGCAGTATTTT,CSVVLAADTQYF
many,NA,TRBJ2-5,TRBV6-1,TGTGCCAGCAGGATGGGGTACCAAGAGACCCAGTACTTC,CASRMGYQETQYF
many,NA,TRBJ1-2,TRBV20-1,TGCCGTCCCCGGGGGGCGGGCGGCTACACCTTC,CRPRGAGGYTF
few,NA,TRBJ2-1,TRBV4-1,TGCGCCAGCAGTCAAGCCCGGGAGATAAGGAATGAGCAGTTCTTC,CASSQAREIRNEQFF
NA,NA,TRBJ2-4,TRBV28,NA,CASSLFGQGASMPYF
NA,TRBD2,TRBJ2-5,TRBV25-1,TGTGCCAGCAGTGAATATCAGGGACTAGCGGGAACCTATGAGCAGTACTTC,CASSEYQGLAGTYEQYF
many,NA,TRBJ2-1,TRBV2,TGTGCCAGCAGTGAAGCTAGAGGCTCCTACAATGAGCAGTTCTTC,CASSEARGSYNEQFF
few,NA,TRBJ2-5,TRBV6-5,TGTGCCAGCATCGGGGCAGCTCAAGAGACCCAGTACTTC,CASIGAAQETQYF
many,TRBD1,TRBJ2-3,TRBV24-1,TGTGCCACCAGTGACCGGACAGGCCACACAGATACGCAGTATTTT,CATSDRTGHTDTQYF
NA,NA,TRBJ1-2,TRBV20-1,TGCAGTGCTGTTACTGACGGACTGTTCGGCTACACCTTC,CSAVTDGLFGYTF
many,NA,TRBJ2-4,TRBV5-1,TGCGCCAGCAGCTTAGCAGGGGTCGGAACTAACATTCAGTACTTC,CASSLAGVGTNIQYF
few,NA,TRBJ2-7,TRBV11-3,TGTGCCAGCAGCCCGACTTACGCCTACGAGCAGTACTTC,CASSPTYAYEQYF
NA,NA,TRBJ2-3,TRBV20-1,TGCAGTGCTAGAGCTGAGACAGATACGCAGTATTTT,CSARAETDTQYF
many,NA,TRBJ1-1,TRBV29-1,TGCAGCGTTGAAGATCACAGGAACACTGAAGCTTTCTTT,CSVEDHRNTEAFF
many,NA,TRBJ2-3,TRBV5-6,TGTGCCAGCAGCCGTCGGAGGGCCCGGACAGATACGCAGTATTTT,CASSRRRARTDTQYF
many,NA,TRBJ2-1,TRBV7-9,TGTGCCAGCAGCTTTGGCGGAGATGGGCAGTTCTTC,CASSFGGDGQFF
many,NA,TRBJ1-4,TRBV7-9,TGTGCCAGCAGCCCGGGCCGAGGGAATGAAAAACTGTTTTTT,CASSPGRGNEKLFF